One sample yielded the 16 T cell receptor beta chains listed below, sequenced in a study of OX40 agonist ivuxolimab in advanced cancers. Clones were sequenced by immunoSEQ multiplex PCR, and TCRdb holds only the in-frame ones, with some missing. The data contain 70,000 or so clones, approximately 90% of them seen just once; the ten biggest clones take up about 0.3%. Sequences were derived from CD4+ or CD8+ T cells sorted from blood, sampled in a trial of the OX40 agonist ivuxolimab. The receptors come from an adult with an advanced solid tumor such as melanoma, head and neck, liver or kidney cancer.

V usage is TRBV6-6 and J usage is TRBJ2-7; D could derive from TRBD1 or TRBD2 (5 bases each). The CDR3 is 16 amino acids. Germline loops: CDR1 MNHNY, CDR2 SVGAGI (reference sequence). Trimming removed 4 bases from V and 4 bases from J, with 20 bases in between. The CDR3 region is CASSSRSSVGEYEQYF. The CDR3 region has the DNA TGTGCCAGCAGTTCGAGATCAAGTGTGGGGGAATACGAGCAGTACTTC.

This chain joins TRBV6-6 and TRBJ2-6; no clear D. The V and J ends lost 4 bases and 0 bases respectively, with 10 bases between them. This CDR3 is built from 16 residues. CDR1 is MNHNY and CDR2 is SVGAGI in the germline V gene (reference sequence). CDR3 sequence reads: CASSSEFSSGANVLTF. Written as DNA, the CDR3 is TGTGCCAGCAGTTCCGAATTTAGCTCTGGGGCCAACGTCCTGACTTTC.

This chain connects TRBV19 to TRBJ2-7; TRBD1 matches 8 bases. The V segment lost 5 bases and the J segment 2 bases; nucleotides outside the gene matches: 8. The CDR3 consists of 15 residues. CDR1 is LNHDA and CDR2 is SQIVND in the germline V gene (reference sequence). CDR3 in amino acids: CASSSPTGAAYEQYF. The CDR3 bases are TGTGCCAGTAGTTCGCCGACAGGGGCAGCCTACGAGCAGTACTTC.

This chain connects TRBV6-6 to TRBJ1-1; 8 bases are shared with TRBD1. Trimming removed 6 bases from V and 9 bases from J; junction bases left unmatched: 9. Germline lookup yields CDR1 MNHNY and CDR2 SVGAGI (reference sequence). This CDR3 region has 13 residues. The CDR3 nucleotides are TGTGCCAGCAGAACGACAGGGGAGGCGAAAGCTTTCTTT. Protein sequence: CASRTTGEAKAFF.

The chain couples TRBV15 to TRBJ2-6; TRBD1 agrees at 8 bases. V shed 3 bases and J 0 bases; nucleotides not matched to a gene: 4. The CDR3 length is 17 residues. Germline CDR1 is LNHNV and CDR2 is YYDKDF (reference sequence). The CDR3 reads CATSRQGASSGANVLTF. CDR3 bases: TGTGCCACCAGCAGGCAGGGGGCTAGCTCTGGGGCCAACGTCCTGACTTTC.

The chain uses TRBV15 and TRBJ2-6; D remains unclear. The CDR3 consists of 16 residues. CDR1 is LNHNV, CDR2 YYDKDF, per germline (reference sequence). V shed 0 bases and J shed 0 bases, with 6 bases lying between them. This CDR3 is CATSRDLGSGANVLTF. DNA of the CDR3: TGTGCCACCAGCAGAGATTTGGGCTCTGGGGCCAACGTCCTGACTTTC.

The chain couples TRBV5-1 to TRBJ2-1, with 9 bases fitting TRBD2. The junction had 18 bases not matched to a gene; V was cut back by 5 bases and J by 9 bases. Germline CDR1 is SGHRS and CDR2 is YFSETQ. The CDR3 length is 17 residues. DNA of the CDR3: TGCGCCAGCAGTTCGAGTTTGGTAGCGGGAGATCGTGGTGAGCAGTTCTTC. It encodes CASSSSLVAGDRGEQFF. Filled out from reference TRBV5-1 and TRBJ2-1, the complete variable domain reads KAGVTQTPRYLIKTRGQQVTLSCSPISGHRSVSWYQQTPGQGLQFLFEYFSETQRNKGNFPGRFSGRQFSNSRSEMNVSTLELGDSALYLCASSSSLVAGDRGEQFFGPGTRLTVL.

The CDR3 region is CASQAAGETQYF. CDR3 bases: TGTGCCAGCCAAGCGGCGGGAGAGACCCAGTACTTC. This chain uses TRBV19 with TRBJ2-5, with TRBD2 as a possible D gene (5 bases). Per germline, CDR1 LNHDA and CDR2 SQIVND (reference sequence). The CDR3 consists of 12 residues. Trimming pared 9 bases from V and 4 bases from J, leaving 12 bases between.

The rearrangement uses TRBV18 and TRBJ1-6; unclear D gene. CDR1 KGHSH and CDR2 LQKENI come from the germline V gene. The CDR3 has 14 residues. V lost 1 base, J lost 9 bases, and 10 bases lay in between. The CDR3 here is CASSPLGRVSPLHF. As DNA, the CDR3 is TGTGCCAGCTCACCACTGGGAAGAGTTTCACCCCTCCACTTT.

The CDR3 region is CASSGRTGGIQETQYF. The CDR3 region has the DNA TGCGCCAGCAGTGGTAGGACAGGGGGGATCCAAGAGACCCAGTACTTC. The chain is built from TRBV5-1 and TRBJ2-5; 10 bases are shared with TRBD1. This CDR3 has 16 amino acids. The germline CDR1 and CDR2 sequences are SGHRS and YFSETQ. V dropped 5 bases and J dropped 1; count of bases not matched to a gene: 8.

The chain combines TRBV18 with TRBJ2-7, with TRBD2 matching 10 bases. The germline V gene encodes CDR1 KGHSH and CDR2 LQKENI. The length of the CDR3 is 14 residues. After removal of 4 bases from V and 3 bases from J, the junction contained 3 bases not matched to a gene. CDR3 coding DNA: TGTGCCAGCTCACAACTAGCGGGGAACTACGAGCAGTACTTC. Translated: CASSQLAGNYEQYF. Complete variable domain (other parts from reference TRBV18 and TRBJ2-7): NAGVMQNPRHLVRRRGQEARLRCSPMKGHSHVYWYRQLPEEGLKFMVYLQKENIIDESGMPKERFSAEFPKEGPSILRIQQVVRGDSAAYFCASSQLAGNYEQYFGPGTRLTVT.

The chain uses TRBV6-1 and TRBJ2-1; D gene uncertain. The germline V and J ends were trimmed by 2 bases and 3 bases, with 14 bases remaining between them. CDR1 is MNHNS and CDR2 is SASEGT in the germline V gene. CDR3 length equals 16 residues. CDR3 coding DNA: TGTGCCAGCAGTGAAAAGCTGATGGGATACTACAATGAGCAGTTCTTC. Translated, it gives CASSEKLMGYYNEQFF.

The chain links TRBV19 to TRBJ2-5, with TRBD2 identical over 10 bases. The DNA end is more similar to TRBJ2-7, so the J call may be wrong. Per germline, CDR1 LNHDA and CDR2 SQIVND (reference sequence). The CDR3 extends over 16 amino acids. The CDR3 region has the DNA TGTGCCAGTAGTATCTCCTCGAGCGGGGGGGCCTACGAGCAGTACTTC. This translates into CASSISSSGGAYEQYF.

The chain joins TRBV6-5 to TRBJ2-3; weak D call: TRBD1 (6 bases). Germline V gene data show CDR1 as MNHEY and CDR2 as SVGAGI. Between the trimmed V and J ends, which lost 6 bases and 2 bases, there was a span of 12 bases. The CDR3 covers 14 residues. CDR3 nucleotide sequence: TGTGCCAGCAGAAAAGGGACATACACAGATACGCAGTATTTT. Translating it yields CASRKGTYTDTQYF.

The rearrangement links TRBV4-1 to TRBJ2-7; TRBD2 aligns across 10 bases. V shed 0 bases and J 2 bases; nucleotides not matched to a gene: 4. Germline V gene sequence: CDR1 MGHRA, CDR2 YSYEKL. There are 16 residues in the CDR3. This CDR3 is CASSQESLAGTYEQYF. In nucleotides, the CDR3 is TGCGCCAGCAGCCAAGAGTCACTAGCGGGAACCTACGAGCAGTACTTC.

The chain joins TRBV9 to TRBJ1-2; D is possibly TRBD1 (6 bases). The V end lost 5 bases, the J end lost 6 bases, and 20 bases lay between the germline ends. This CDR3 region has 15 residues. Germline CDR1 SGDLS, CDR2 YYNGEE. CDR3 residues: CASRSLSGGQDGYTF. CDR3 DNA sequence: TGTGCCAGCAGGTCACTTTCTGGGGGGCAGGATGGCTACACCTTC.